This passage covers 32 T cell receptor beta chains from one sample sequenced in a study of regulatory T cells in long-lasting Graves disease. Time point denoted: newly diagnosed GD, antithyroid drugs for less than 3 months. PBMC RNA served as the TCR library source. Arm-PCR of CDR3 regions and iRepertoire HTBI primers were used to build TCR beta libraries. TCRdb recomputed calls from the multiplex PCR reads with MiXCR, one row per CDR3 protein. The table shows some 500,000 distinct CDR3 sequences, with approximately 12% occurring only once. This sample also belongs to another study, concerning T cells in Graves' hyperthyroidism and ophthalmopathy.

The specimen comprised peripheral blood mononuclear cells (PBMCs), sampled at new diagnosis, from a patient treated with antithyroid drugs. The receptors stem from a young man with Graves disease.

This clonotype was recorded a few times. The gene calls are TRBV9 and TRBJ2-7; D gene unclear. The V end lost 0 bases, the J end lost 5 bases, and 9 bases lay between the germline ends. Germline V gene sequence: CDR1 SGDLS, CDR2 YYNGEE. The CDR3 length is 13 residues. CDR3 in amino acids: CASSVDRVDEQYF. The CDR3 coding sequence is TGTGCCAGCAGCGTAGATCGTGTCGACGAGCAGTACTTC.

This clonotype was recorded at least ten times. The chain combines TRBV27 with TRBJ1-4; D uncertain. The CDR3 sequence is 15 residues long. Germline lookup yields CDR1 MNHEY and CDR2 SMNVEV (reference sequence). Trimming removed 5 bases at V and 5 bases at J, with 15 bases between. The CDR3 loop is CASSPLGGENEKLFF. CDR3 in DNA: TGTGCCAGCAGTCCCCTAGGAGGAGAAAATGAAAAACTGTTTTTT.

This clonotype came up many times. The chain uses TRBV7-3 and TRBJ2-2; TRBD1 matches at 7 bases. Losses at the gene ends were 1 base for V and 4 bases for J; bases not matched to a gene: 6. There are 16 residues in the CDR3. CDR1 is SGHTA and CDR2 is FQGTGA in the germline V gene. This CDR3 is CASSLNRGAVTGELFF. CDR3 DNA sequence: TGTGCCAGCAGCTTAAACAGGGGAGCGGTCACCGGGGAGCTGTTTTTT.

The sample holds many counts of this clonotype. The chain employs TRBV29-1 and TRBJ2-7; D gene uncertain. V lost 4 bases and J lost 6, with 16 bases in between. CDR3 size: 13 residues. CDR1 is SQVTM, CDR2 ANQGSEA, per germline. The CDR3 nucleotides read TGCAGCGTTGTACCTGAGTTTAGGAGCGAGCAGTACTTC. It translates to CSVVPEFRSEQYF.

The J gene is TRBJ2-1, the V gene TRBV29-1; D not resolved. The germline V and J ends were trimmed by 4 bases and 4 bases, with 8 bases remaining between them. The length of the CDR3 is 12 residues. Germline V gene sequence: CDR1 SQVTM, CDR2 ANQGSEA. The CDR3 sequence is CSVGKGYNEQFF. The CDR3 DNA reads TGCAGCGTTGGAAAAGGATACAATGAGCAGTTCTTC.

The chain combines TRBV20-1 with TRBJ2-7; tentative D call: TRBD2 (5 bases). Looked up from germline, CDR1 is DFQATT and CDR2 is SNEGSKA (reference sequence). The CDR3 runs 13 residues. The ends were cut back, 6 bases at V and 0 bases at J, with 12 bases in the middle. The CDR3 reads CSATGGGSYEQYF. In nucleotides, the CDR3 is TGCAGTGCCACTGGAGGTGGCTCCTACGAGCAGTACTTC.

This clonotype occurred many times. CDR3: CASSPTPRDRVTYEQYF. Here the CDR3 DNA reads TGTGCCAGCAGCCCAACCCCCCGGGACAGGGTCACCTACGAGCAGTACTTC. The J gene is TRBJ2-7, the V gene TRBV5-6, with 9 bases aligning to TRBD1. V shed 4 bases, J shed 2 bases, and the junction held 13 bases outside the gene matches. This CDR3 has 17 residues. Germline CDR1 reads SGHDT; CDR2 reads YYEEEE. The full variable domain, completed using reference TRBV5-6 and TRBJ2-7, is DAGVTQSPTHLIKTRGQQVTLRCSPKSGHDTVSWYQQALGQGPQFIFQYYEEEERQRGNFPDRFSGHQFPNYSSELNVNALLLGDSALYLCASSPTPRDRVTYEQYFGPGTRLTVT.

The table lists this clonotype with many counts. This CDR3 is CASSPGGTGGFEQFF. The CDR3 DNA sequence: TGTGCCAGCAGCCCCGGAGGGACGGGGGGCTTCGAGCAGTTCTTC. The chain couples TRBV12-3 or TRBV12-4 to TRBJ2-1, with a weak D call TRBD2 (7 bases). Trimming removed 6 bases from V and 10 bases from J, with 22 bases in between. The CDR3 length is 15 residues.

The CDR3 protein is CASSFSSGRTQYF. DNA of the CDR3: TGTGCCAGCAGCTTCTCGAGCGGGAGAACGCAGTATTTT. The chain is built from TRBV7-9 and TRBJ2-3, with TRBD2 matching over 8 bases. After removal of 3 bases from V and 9 bases from J, the junction contained 5 bases not matched to a gene. Per germline, CDR1 SEHNR and CDR2 FQNEAQ (reference sequence). The CDR3 is made up of 13 amino acids.

This clonotype occurred many times. V and J are TRBV7-2 and TRBJ2-7; 8 bases are shared with TRBD2. Germline values: CDR1 SGHTA, CDR2 FQGNSA. Trimming cost V 2 bases and J 3 bases; bases outside gene matches: 6. This CDR3 is 15 amino acids long. CDR3 nucleotides: TGTGCCAGCAGCTTACCCAGCGGGAGTAGCTACGAGCAGTACTTC. It codes for CASSLPSGSSYEQYF.

This clonotype was observed at least ten times. J is TRBJ2-7 and V is TRBV24-1; D may be TRBD2 (6 bases). Deletions cut 4 bases from V and 3 bases from J, with 12 bases between. Per the germline V gene, CDR1 is KGHDR and CDR2 is SFDVKD. The CDR3 sequence is 14 residues long. The chain's CDR3 is CATSEGGIYYEQYF. The CDR3 DNA sequence: TGTGCCACCAGTGAGGGCGGGATTTACTACGAGCAGTACTTC.

This clonotype was observed many times. This chain links TRBV7-2 with TRBJ2-1, with a tentative D call TRBD2 (6 bases). V dropped 2 bases and J dropped 7 bases, with 12 bases sitting between them. The CDR3 sequence is 14 residues long. CDR1 and CDR2 (germline): SGHTA, FQGNSA. The CDR3 DNA sequence: TGTGCCAGCAGCTTACGTCAGGGAGGTAATGAGCAGTTCTTC. Amino acid sequence: CASSLRQGGNEQFF. Filled out from reference TRBV7-2 and TRBJ2-1, the complete variable domain reads GAGVSQSPSNKVTEKGKDVELRCDPISGHTALYWYRQSLGQGLEFLIYFQGNSAPDKSGLPSDRFSAERTGGSVSTLTIQRTQQEDSAVYLCASSLRQGGNEQFFGPGTRLTVL.

This clonotype was found a few times. The rearrangement links TRBV11-2 to TRBJ2-5; 8 bases are a match to TRBD2. V was clipped by 5 bases and J by 2 bases; unmatched bases: 19. This CDR3 contains 19 residues. Germline V gene sequence: CDR1 SGHAT, CDR2 FQNNGV. Here the CDR3 reads CASSHGSLGIAGPQETQYF. CDR3 nucleotide sequence: TGTGCCAGCAGCCATGGTTCCCTCGGGATAGCGGGACCTCAAGAGACCCAGTACTTC.

In its sample, this clonotype was seen a few times. This chain connects TRBV6-5 to TRBJ2-1, with 7 bases that match TRBD2. The CDR3 loop spans 16 amino acids. Per the germline V gene, CDR1 is MNHEY and CDR2 is SVGAGI. The V segment lost 0 bases and the J segment 3 bases; nucleotides outside the gene matches: 5. CDR3 nucleotides: TGTGCCAGCAGTTACTCGATAGCGGGCATCTACAATGAGCAGTTCTTC. The encoded protein is CASSYSIAGIYNEQFF.

The rearrangement links TRBV4-1 to TRBJ2-7; a possible D gene is TRBD2 (7 bases). From germline, CDR1 is MGHRA and CDR2 YSYEKL. V lost 1 base, J lost 3 bases, and 19 bases lay in between. The CDR3 loop spans 17 amino acids. CDR3 sequence reads: CASSQAGTRAGYYEQYF. CDR3 DNA: TGCGCCAGCAGCCAAGCCGGGACACGAGCGGGGTACTACGAGCAGTACTTC.

This clonotype has ten or more counts. V gene TRBV27 combines with J gene TRBJ2-2; D unclear. Germline V gene data show CDR1 as MNHEY and CDR2 as SMNVEV (reference sequence). The CDR3 runs to 16 residues. V lost 7 bases to trimming and J lost 3 bases, with 18 bases between them. The CDR3 DNA reads as TGTGCCAGCACCCCACTAACGGGCAGAGACACCGGGGAGCTGTTTTTT. Protein sequence: CASTPLTGRDTGELFF.

This clonotype was counted at least ten times. The chain joins TRBV29-1 to TRBJ2-1, with D possibly matching TRBD2 (5 bases). V was shortened by 7 bases and J by 0 bases, with 10 bases between the two germline ends. The CDR3 contains 13 residues. In germline, CDR1 is SQVTM, CDR2 ANQGSEA. CDR3 residues: CSAPRDSYNEQFF. In DNA form, the CDR3 reads TGCAGCGCCCCGAGGGACTCCTACAATGAGCAGTTCTTC.

The chain combines TRBV20-1 with TRBJ2-7, with TRBD1 identical over 10 bases. CDR3 size: 15 residues. Germline V gene data show CDR1 as DFQATT and CDR2 as SNEGSKA (reference sequence). V gave up 4 bases and J gave up 4 bases; unmatched junction bases: 10. CDR3 bases: TGCAGTGCTAAGTCTTGGGACAGGGGCTGGTACGAGCAGTACTTC. It codes for CSAKSWDRGWYEQYF.

There are many counts of this clonotype. The chain combines TRBV19 with TRBJ2-2, with 8 bases fitting TRBD1. The CDR3 has 15 residues. The J segment lost 5 bases and the V segment lost 5 bases, leaving 7 bases of the junction unmatched. Germline values: CDR1 LNHDA, CDR2 SQIVND (reference sequence). This CDR3 reads CASSWAGGRTGELFF. In nucleotides, the CDR3 is TGTGCCAGTAGTTGGGCAGGGGGCCGGACCGGGGAGCTGTTTTTT.

This clonotype was observed many times. V gene TRBV15 combines with J gene TRBJ2-1; 11 bases are a match to TRBD2. This CDR3 contains 15 residues. Germline V gene lookup returns CDR1 LNHNV and CDR2 YYDKDF (reference sequence). V lost 5 bases, J lost 9 bases, and 9 bases stayed unmatched. The CDR3 DNA reads TGTGCCACCAGCGGGATAGCGGGAGGGCCGGGTGAGCAGTTCTTC. This encodes CATSGIAGGPGEQFF.

This clonotype was detected ten times or more. V and J are TRBV5-1 and TRBJ2-5; D not certain. Trimming cost V 1 base and J 4 bases, with 17 bases left between them. The CDR3 loop spans 16 amino acids. Germline CDR1 reads SGHRS; CDR2 reads YFSETQ. For the CDR3, the DNA is TGCGCCAGCAGCTTGTTCGGACCTTCCCCGGCAGAGACCCAGTACTTC. This codes for CASSLFGPSPAETQYF.

This clonotype has just a few counts. The V call is TRBV6-5, the J call TRBJ2-1; TRBD2 matches at 10 bases. CDR1 and CDR2 from the germline V gene are MNHEY and SVGAGI. CDR3 length: 16 amino acids. Trimming took 2 bases from V and 4 from J; bases not matched to a gene: 5. The CDR3 nucleotides read TGTGCCAGCAGTTACCCCGCTAGCGGGAGATACAATGAGCAGTTCTTC. This translates into CASSYPASGRYNEQFF.

This clonotype was seen at least ten times. V usage is TRBV29-1 and J usage is TRBJ1-4; possible D gene TRBD1, 5 bases. V was cut by 4 bases and J by 7 bases, with 10 bases left in between. Germline CDR1 is SQVTM and CDR2 is ANQGSEA. The CDR3 contains 12 residues. The CDR3 spells CSVAQGGEKLFF. For the CDR3, the DNA is TGCAGCGTTGCGCAGGGTGGTGAAAAACTGTTTTTT.

The chain joins TRBV25-1 to TRBJ1-3; possibly TRBD1 for D (5 bases). The CDR3 contains 13 residues. Per germline, CDR1 MGHDK and CDR2 SYGVNS. The V and J ends lost 8 bases and 0 bases respectively, with 8 bases between them. CDR3 in DNA: TGTGCCAGCGGGGGGGGCTCTGGAAACACCATATATTTT. It translates to CASGGGSGNTIYF.

The table lists this clonotype with many counts. V is TRBV7-9 and J is TRBJ1-1, with TRBD1 as a possible D gene (6 bases). The V and J ends lost 11 bases and 1 base respectively, with 11 bases between them. The CDR3 has 12 amino acids. CDR1 and CDR2 (germline): SEHNR, FQNEAQ (reference sequence). CDR3 in DNA: TGTGCCCTCGGGGGGCAGAACACTGAAGCTTTCTTT. This codes for CALGGQNTEAFF.

This clonotype was seen at least ten times. The chain is built from TRBV7-3 and TRBJ2-1; 8 nucleotides agree with TRBD1. V lost 3 bases and J lost 8; bases outside the gene matches: 9. CDR3 size: 15 residues. Germline CDR1 reads SGHTA; CDR2 reads FQGTGA. CDR3 DNA: TGTGCCAGCAGCTTGCGGCAGGGGGCTCTGGATGAGCAGTTCTTC. Its protein is CASSLRQGALDEQFF. Full variable domain (remainder filled in from reference TRBV7-3 and TRBJ2-1): GAGVSQTPSNKVTEKGKYVELRCDPISGHTALYWYRQSLGQGPEFLIYFQGTGAADDSGLPNDRFFAVRPEGSVSTLKIQRTERGDSAVYLCASSLRQGALDEQFFGPGTRLTVL.

This clonotype was seen many times. The chain couples TRBV6-1 to TRBJ2-1; weak D call: TRBD2 (6 bases). Germline V gene sequence: CDR1 MNHNS, CDR2 SASEGT. V gave up 8 bases and J gave up 4 bases, with 9 bases separating them. The CDR3 spans 12 residues. CDR3 sequence: CASDGGYNEQFF. Here the CDR3 DNA reads TGTGCCAGCGATGGGGGGTACAATGAGCAGTTCTTC.

This clonotype was observed at least ten times. The chain uses TRBV12-3 or TRBV12-4 and TRBJ2-1, with 9 bases that match TRBD2. The length of the CDR3 is 13 residues. J lost 14 bases, V lost 5 bases, and 10 bases had no gene match. CDR3: CASSPRLEREEFF. As DNA, the CDR3 is TGTGCCAGCAGTCCCCGCCTGGAGCGGGAGGAGTTCTTC.

This clonotype was counted at least ten times. The chain links TRBV19 to TRBJ2-1; 9 bases match TRBD2. This CDR3 has 16 amino acids. V trimming: 5 bases; J trimming: 8 bases; junction bases outside the gene matches: 13. Germline loops: CDR1 LNHDA, CDR2 SQIVND (reference sequence). DNA for the CDR3: TGTGCCAGTAGTCCAAGGGCAGCGGGAGGTAGAGATGAGCAGTTCTTC. Translating gives CASSPRAAGGRDEQFF.

This clonotype appeared many times. V is TRBV6-1 and J is TRBJ2-1; 7 bases line up with TRBD1. The CDR3 is 16 amino acids. V shed 5 bases and J 3 bases; nucleotides not matched to a gene: 10. CDR1 and CDR2 from the germline V gene are MNHNS and SASEGT. The CDR3 bases are TGTGCCAGCAGTCTTGGACAGGAAAACTTCTACAATGAGCAGTTCTTC. Amino acids: CASSLGQENFYNEQFF.

This clonotype was picked up many times. The chain joins TRBV30 to TRBJ1-5; 9 positions match TRBD1. CDR1 GTSNPN and CDR2 SVGIG come from the germline V gene (reference sequence). Losses at the gene ends were 3 bases for V and 5 bases for J; bases not matched to a gene: 8. There are 15 residues in the CDR3. CDR3 sequence reads: CAWRGQGGTHQPQHF. For the CDR3, the DNA is TGTGCCTGGAGGGGACAGGGTGGGACACATCAGCCCCAGCATTTT.

This clonotype was detected ten times or more. The genes are TRBV18 and TRBJ1-1; TRBD1 aligns across 10 bases. Per the germline V gene, CDR1 is KGHSH and CDR2 is LQKENI. The CDR3 runs 12 residues. The J segment lost 11 bases and the V segment lost 3 bases, leaving 3 bases of the junction unmatched. The DNA of the CDR3 is TGTGCCAGCTCACCGGGGACAGGGGACGCTTTCTTT. Protein sequence: CASSPGTGDAFF.